This T cell receptor (beta chain) was recovered during a study of regulatory T cells in long-lasting Graves disease. For TCR beta, libraries came from iRepertoire HTBI primers and Arm-PCR of CDR3 regions. TCRdb used MiXCR to reprocess the multiplex PCR reads, holding one entry per CDR3 protein. The top ten hold roughly 10% of the sample, which has 530,000 or so distinct CDR3 sequences, roughly 14% seen once. Stated time point: newly diagnosed GD, antithyroid drugs for less than 3 months. From PBMCs, RNA was extracted and then used to make the TCR library. This sample also appeared in a second study, on T cells in Graves' hyperthyroidism and ophthalmopathy.

The source of this sequence is a man aged 25 to 45 with Graves disease. The specimen comprised peripheral blood mononuclear cells (PBMCs), sampled at new diagnosis, from a patient treated with antithyroid drugs.

The CDR3 DNA sequence: TGCGCCAGCAGTGGGACTAGCCGAGAGACCCAGTACTTC. It is translated as CASSGTSRETQYF. The genes are TRBV5-1 and TRBJ2-5, with 9 bases fitting TRBD2. This CDR3 spans 13 amino acids. After removal of 5 bases from V and 4 bases from J, the junction contained 3 bases not matched to a gene. CDR1 is SGHRS and CDR2 is YFSETQ in the germline V gene.